This TCR beta chain came from a study of technical replicates of blood from a handful of donors. Germline CDR1 reads GTSNPN; CDR2 reads SVGIG (reference sequence). The CDR3 totals 14 residues. Trimming removed 2 bases from V and 2 bases from J, with 12 bases in between. Assay: immunoSEQ multiplex PCR; the TCRdb copy retains only in-frame clones and omits some. Of some 94,000 clones listed, approximately 95% are singletons. This receptor was identified in a human donor in good health. The sequencing input was T cells isolated from PBMCs. The chain is built from TRBV30 and TRBJ2-5; tentative D call: TRBD1 (5 bases). The CDR3 DNA follows: TGTGCCTGGAGTTTAACCAGGGATCAAGAGACCCAGTACTTC. Its translation is CAWSLTRDQETQYF. Full variable domain (remainder filled in from reference TRBV30 and TRBJ2-5): SQTIHQWPATLVQPVGSPLSLECTVEGTSNPNLYWYRQAAGRGLQLLFYSVGIGQISSEVPQNLSASRPQDRQFILSSKKLLLSDSGFYLCAWSLTRDQETQYFGPGTRLLVL.